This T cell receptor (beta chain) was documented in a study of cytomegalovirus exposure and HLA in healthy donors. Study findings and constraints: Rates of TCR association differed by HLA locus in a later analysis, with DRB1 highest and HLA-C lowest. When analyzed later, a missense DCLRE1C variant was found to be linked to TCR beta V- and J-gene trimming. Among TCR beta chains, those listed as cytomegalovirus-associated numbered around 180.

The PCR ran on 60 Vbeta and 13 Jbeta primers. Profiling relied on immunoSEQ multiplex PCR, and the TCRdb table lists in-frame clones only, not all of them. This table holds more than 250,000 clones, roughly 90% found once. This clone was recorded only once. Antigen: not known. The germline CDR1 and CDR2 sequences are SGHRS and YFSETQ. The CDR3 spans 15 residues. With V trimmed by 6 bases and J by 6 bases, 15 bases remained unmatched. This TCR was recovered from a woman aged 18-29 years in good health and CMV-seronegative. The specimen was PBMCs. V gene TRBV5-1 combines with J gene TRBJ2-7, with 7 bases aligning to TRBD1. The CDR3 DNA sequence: TGCGCCAGCAAGAGCGAACAGGGGTCGACGGGCGAGCAGTACTTC. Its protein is CASKSEQGSTGEQYF.